This T cell receptor beta chain is drawn from a study of cytomegalovirus exposure and HLA in healthy donors. As concerns this clone: What it binds is not known.

Study findings and constraints: CMV antigen specificity of a few CMV-associated chains was confirmed in vitro.

V dropped 7 bases and J dropped 6 bases, with 20 bases sitting between them. Germline V gene data show CDR1 as MNHNS and CDR2 as SASEGT. This CDR3 comprises 15 residues. The PCR was carried out with 60 Vbeta primers and 13 Jbeta primers. This table comes from immunoSEQ multiplex PCR, and its TCRdb copy is limited to in-frame clones, with some not included. The sample carries 150,000 to 200,000 clones, 70% to 75% recorded once. This TCR derives from a man aged 18 to 29 in good health and CMV-seropositive. Source material: PBMCs. The gene calls are TRBV6-1 and TRBJ2-3, with a weak D call TRBD2 (6 bases). CDR3 residues: CASTPRERARDTQYF. The CDR3 DNA sequence: TGTGCCAGCACCCCCCGGGAGCGGGCCAGGGATACGCAGTATTTT.